What follows are 13 T cell receptor beta chains derived from one specimen sequenced in a study of blood T cell repertoires in COVID-19. This table comes from immunoSEQ multiplex PCR, and its TCRdb copy is limited to in-frame clones, with some not included. The data contain some 120,000 clones, 87% of them singletons. Sequencing used peripheral blood. These TCRs come from an older woman with acute or convalescent COVID-19.

V and J are TRBV5-1 and TRBJ2-7; 10 bases fit TRBD2. CDR3 length equals 15 residues. V was clipped by 4 bases and J by 7 bases; unmatched bases: 11. Per the germline V gene, CDR1 is SGHRS and CDR2 is YFSETQ. The CDR3, as DNA: TGCGCCAGCAGCGATTCCGGGACTAGCGTTGGAGAGCAGTACTTC. Translation: CASSDSGTSVGEQYF.

This clone was counted once. The CDR3 loop is CASSSPEARNTEAFF. The CDR3 DNA is TGTGCCAGCAGTTCCCCCGAGGCCAGGAACACTGAAGCTTTCTTT. The chain recombines TRBV28 with TRBJ1-1; D uncertain. Germline V CDR1 and CDR2: MDHEN, SYDVKM. Trimming stripped 4 bases from V and 1 base from J, with 13 bases between. The CDR3 loop spans 15 amino acids.

The rearrangement joins TRBV10-3 to TRBJ1-2; D perhaps matches TRBD1 (5 bases). This CDR3 has 17 amino acids. Trimming took 2 bases from V and 2 from J, leaving 18 bases between them. Germline V gene sequence: CDR1 ENHRY, CDR2 SYGVKD. In DNA form, the CDR3 reads TGTGCCATCAGTGAGCCCAACGCGGGAAGGGGCAACTATGGCTACACCTTC. Residues: CAISEPNAGRGNYGYTF.

The chain uses TRBV18 and TRBJ1-2; 8 bases map to TRBD1. Germline assignment: CDR1 KGHSH and CDR2 LQKENI. The ends lost 6 bases at V and 4 bases at J; junction bases unmatched: 4. CDR3 length equals 13 residues. The CDR3 loop is CASSPGGGYGYTF. The CDR3 coding sequence is TGTGCCAGCTCCCCAGGGGGCGGCTATGGCTACACCTTC.

The J gene is TRBJ2-1, the V gene TRBV29-1, with 9 bases lining up with TRBD2. V dropped 6 bases and J dropped 7; count of bases not matched to a gene: 7. The CDR3 covers 13 residues. Per germline, CDR1 SQVTM and CDR2 ANQGSEA. This CDR3 reads CSVVGLARNEQFF. The CDR3 nucleotides are TGCAGCGTCGTCGGACTAGCGCGGAATGAGCAGTTCTTC.

The chain employs TRBV11-3 and TRBJ1-1; D possibly corresponds to TRBD1 (6 bases). V was cut by 5 bases and J by 4 bases, with 17 bases left in between. The length of the CDR3 is 15 residues. Germline loops: CDR1 SGHNT, CDR2 YENEEA. In DNA, the CDR3 is TGTGCCAGCAGCCCCCGAGGGGGTGTAACCACTGAAGCTTTCTTT. This codes for CASSPRGGVTTEAFF.

The rearrangement links TRBV3-1 (or the pseudogene TRBV3-2) to TRBJ1-1; maybe TRBD1 (5 bases). The CDR3 is made up of 13 amino acids. From germline, CDR1 is LGHDT and CDR2 YNNKEL (reference sequence). The V gene lost 6 bases and the J gene lost 1 base, with 9 bases spanning the gap. The CDR3 DNA follows: TGTGCCAGCAGTTTCGGACAGAACACTGAAGCTTTCTTT. Its translation is CASSFGQNTEAFF.

This chain uses TRBV5-4 with TRBJ2-1; 12 positions agree with TRBD2. Trimming cost V 2 bases and J 5 bases; bases outside gene matches: 5. Per the germline V gene, CDR1 is SGHNT and CDR2 is YYREEE (reference sequence). CDR3 length: 16 amino acids. The chain's CDR3 is CASSFPTSGSHNEQFF. The CDR3 DNA reads as TGTGCCAGCAGCTTCCCGACTAGCGGGAGTCACAATGAGCAGTTCTTC.

This clone was observed a single time. The J gene is TRBJ1-3, the V gene TRBV9; D gene uncertain. From germline, CDR1 is SGDLS and CDR2 YYNGEE. The CDR3 length is 13 residues. Trimming removed 3 bases from V and 4 bases from J, with 8 bases in between. In DNA form, the CDR3 reads TGTGCCAGCAGCGCCCAACAGGGAAACACCATATATTTT. Amino acid sequence: CASSAQQGNTIYF.

The chain is built from TRBV7-2 and TRBJ2-3, with D unresolved. Germline V gene lookup returns CDR1 SGHTA and CDR2 FQGNSA. V lost 2 bases and J 3 bases, leaving 3 bases between the germline ends. The CDR3 runs to 12 residues. The CDR3: CASSLLTDTQYF. In nucleotides, the CDR3 is TGTGCCAGCAGCTTATTAACAGATACGCAGTATTTT.

V usage is TRBV10-3 and J usage is TRBJ1-2; possible D gene TRBD1, 6 bases. This CDR3 contains 12 residues. CDR1 and CDR2 (germline): ENHRY, SYGVKD. Trimming shortened V by 6 bases and J by 4 bases, and 9 bases separated the two germline ends. CDR3 coding DNA: TGTGCCATCAGGGTGGACAGCTATGGCTACACCTTC. This sequence encodes CAIRVDSYGYTF.

The gene calls are TRBV2 and TRBJ2-2; 12 nucleotides agree with TRBD2. From germline, CDR1 is SNHLY and CDR2 FYNNEI. V trimming: 0 bases; J trimming: 4 bases; junction bases outside the gene matches: 12. The CDR3 runs 20 residues. The CDR3 region has the DNA TGTGCCAGCAGTGAAGCCATTCTAGCGGGAGGGCCTCGGGTCACCGGGGAGCTGTTTTTT. Amino acids: CASSEAILAGGPRVTGELFF.

V usage is TRBV2 and J usage is TRBJ2-7; 7 bases are a match to TRBD2. Germline CDR1 SNHLY, CDR2 FYNNEI. The ends lost 11 bases at V and 7 bases at J; junction bases unmatched: 14. This CDR3 has 13 residues. The chain's CDR3 is CAADRGREFEQYV. In nucleotides, the CDR3 is TGTGCCGCGGACCGCGGGCGGGAGTTTGAGCAGTACGTC.